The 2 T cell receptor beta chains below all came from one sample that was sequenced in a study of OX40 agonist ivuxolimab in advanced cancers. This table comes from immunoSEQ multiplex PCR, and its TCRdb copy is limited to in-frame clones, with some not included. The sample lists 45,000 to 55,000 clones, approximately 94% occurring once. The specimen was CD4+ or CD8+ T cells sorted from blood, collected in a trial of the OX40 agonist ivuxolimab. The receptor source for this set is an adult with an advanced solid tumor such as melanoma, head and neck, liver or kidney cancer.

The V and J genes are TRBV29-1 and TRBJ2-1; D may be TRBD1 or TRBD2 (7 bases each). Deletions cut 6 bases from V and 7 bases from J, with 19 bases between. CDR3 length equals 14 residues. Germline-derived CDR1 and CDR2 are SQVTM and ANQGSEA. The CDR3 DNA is TGCAGCGTACGGGGGCGGGGGACAGAGAATGAGCAGTTCTTC. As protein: CSVRGRGTENEQFF.

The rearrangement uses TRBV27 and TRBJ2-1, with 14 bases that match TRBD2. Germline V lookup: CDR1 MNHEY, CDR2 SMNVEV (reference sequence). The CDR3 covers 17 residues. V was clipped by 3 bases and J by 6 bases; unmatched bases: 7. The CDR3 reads CASSFLGLAGGSNEQFF. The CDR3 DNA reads TGTGCCAGCAGTTTCCTCGGACTAGCGGGAGGTAGCAATGAGCAGTTCTTC.